A selection of T cell receptor beta chains follows, all from one sample in a study of blood T cell repertoires in COVID-19. Clones were sequenced by immunoSEQ multiplex PCR, and TCRdb holds only the in-frame ones, with some missing. Found here are roughly 200,000 clones, 90% of them singletons; the top ten hold nearly 0.55%. Input material: peripheral blood. The source of these receptors is a man aged 50 or older with acute or convalescent COVID-19. The CDR3 runs from the conserved cysteine through the conserved F or W. The order of the fields is V gene, D gene, J gene, clone size, CDR3 protein, CDR3 DNA. D genes are given only for firm matches. Clone size is given for some rows only: seen once, a few or many times, or a class if the clone is expanded.

TRBV7-2	NA	TRBJ2-1	NA	CASSWSSASSYNEQFF	TGTGCCAGCAGCTGGTCTAGCGCTAGCTCCTACAATGAGCAGTTCTTC
TRBV28	NA	TRBJ1-1	NA	CASSFRSPVGATEAFF	TGTGCCAGCAGTTTTAGGTCTCCGGTGGGGGCCACTGAAGCTTTCTTT
TRBV3-1/TRBV3-2	NA	TRBJ1-2	NA	CASSSLGLQPGYTF	TGTGCCAGCAGCTCTCTGGGGCTCCAGCCTGGCTACACCTTC
TRBV9	TRBD2	TRBJ2-5	NA	CASSLTSGHQETQYF	TGTGCCAGCAGCTTGACTAGCGGGCACCAAGAGACCCAGTACTTC
TRBV10-1	TRBD1	TRBJ2-1	NA	CASSLVQGAEQFF	TGCGCCAGCAGTTTAGTACAGGGGGCTGAGCAGTTCTTC
TRBV25-1	TRBD1	TRBJ1-3	NA	CASSEYLGQGSGNTIYF	TGTGCCAGCAGTGAATACTTGGGACAGGGCTCTGGAAACACCATATATTTT
TRBV7-9	NA	TRBJ2-5	once	CASSLQETQYF	TGTGCCAGCAGCCTACAAGAGACCCAGTACTTC
TRBV7-6	TRBD1	TRBJ2-3	few	CASSSRGTGGTDTQYF	TGTGCCAGCAGCTCCCGAGGGACAGGGGGCACAGATACGCAGTATTTT
TRBV5-1	NA	TRBJ1-2	NA	CASSLAVGAHGYTF	TGCGCCAGCAGCTTGGCAGTGGGGGCCCATGGCTACACCTTC
TRBV15	NA	TRBJ2-7	once	CATSREGGPREQYF	TGTGCCACCAGCAGAGAAGGGGGTCCCCGCGAGCAGTACTTC
TRBV2	TRBD1	TRBJ1-6	NA	CASSPTGGGSPLHF	TGTGCCAGCAGCCCTACAGGGGGCGGGTCACCCCTCCACTTT
TRBV2	TRBD2	TRBJ2-3	once	CASIPTSGRTDTQYF	TGTGCCAGCATTCCGACTAGCGGGAGAACAGATACGCAGTATTTT
TRBV5-6	TRBD2	TRBJ2-5	NA	CASSSYGGENQETQYF	TGTGCCAGCAGCTCCTACGGGGGGGAGAACCAAGAGACCCAGTACTTC
TRBV7-3	TRBD2	TRBJ2-1	NA	CASSLNPGTSGVNEQFF	TGTGCCAGCAGCTTAAACCCTGGGACTAGCGGTGTTAATGAGCAGTTCTTC
TRBV6-5	NA	TRBJ2-2	NA	CASSYSAIQNTGELFF	TGTGCCAGCAGTTACTCGGCAATACAGAACACCGGGGAGCTGTTTTTT
TRBV5-1	NA	TRBJ1-1	NA	CASSLEIRNTEAFF	TGCGCCAGCAGCCTCGAGATAAGGAACACTGAAGCTTTCTTT
TRBV28	NA	TRBJ1-1	once	CASSTGTEAFF	TGTGCCAGCAGTACCGGGACTGAAGCTTTCTTT
TRBV7-6	TRBD1	TRBJ2-5	NA	CASSVGQRETQYF	TGTGCCAGCAGCGTGGGACAGAGAGAGACCCAGTACTTC
TRBV5-4	NA	TRBJ2-7	NA	CASSPLPRSYEQYF	TGTGCCAGCAGCCCACTTCCCCGGTCCTACGAGCAGTACTTC
TRBV5-1	NA	TRBJ1-1	NA	CASSPNGDSFMNTEAFF	TGCGCCAGCAGCCCTAATGGTGACAGCTTTATGAACACTGAAGCTTTCTTT
TRBV7-3	NA	TRBJ2-6	NA	CASAGAGANVLTF	TGTGCCAGCGCCGGGGCTGGGGCCAACGTCCTGACTTTC
TRBV6-6	NA	TRBJ1-4	NA	CASSRSGARVELFF	TGTGCCAGCAGCCGTTCAGGGGCCCGTGTGGAACTGTTTTTT
TRBV28	TRBD2	TRBJ2-1	NA	CASSYRLAVRSEQFF	TGTGCCAGCAGCTACAGACTAGCGGTAAGAAGTGAGCAGTTCTTC
TRBV2	TRBD2	TRBJ2-1	few	CASSETDTGLAGGPFYNEQFF	TGTGCCAGCAGTGAAACCGACACGGGACTAGCGGGAGGGCCGTTTTACAATGAGCAGTTCTTC
TRBV7-9	TRBD2	TRBJ2-7	NA	CASSTRAGDGYEQYF	TGTGCCAGCAGCACTCGGGCGGGAGACGGCTACGAGCAGTACTTC
TRBV4-1	NA	TRBJ1-3	few	CASSLVETGSGNTIYF	TGCGCCAGCAGCCTCGTTGAGACAGGCTCTGGAAACACCATATATTTT
TRBV9	TRBD2	TRBJ2-7	once	CASSEGRGSSYEQYF	TGTGCCAGCAGCGAGGGGCGGGGGAGCTCCTACGAGCAGTACTTC
TRBV7-9	TRBD1	TRBJ1-5	NA	CASSLGHTGGNQPQHF	TGTGCCAGCAGCTTAGGACATACAGGGGGCAATCAGCCCCAGCATTTT